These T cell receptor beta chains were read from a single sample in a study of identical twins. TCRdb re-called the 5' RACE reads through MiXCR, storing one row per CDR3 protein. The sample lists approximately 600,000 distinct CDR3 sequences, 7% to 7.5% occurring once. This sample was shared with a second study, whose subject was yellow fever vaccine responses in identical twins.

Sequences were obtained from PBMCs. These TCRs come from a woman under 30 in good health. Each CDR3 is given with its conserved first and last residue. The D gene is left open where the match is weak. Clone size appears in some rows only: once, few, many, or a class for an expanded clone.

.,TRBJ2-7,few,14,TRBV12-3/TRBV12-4,CASSPSGPSYEQYF,TGTGCCAGCAGTCCCAGCGGGCCTTCCTACGAGCAGTACTTC
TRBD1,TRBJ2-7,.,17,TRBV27,CASSSPGQGPNPYEQYF,TGTGCCAGCAGTTCCCCCGGACAGGGGCCCAACCCCTACGAGCAGTACTTC
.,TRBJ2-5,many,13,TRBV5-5,CASSLFIWETQYF,TGTGCCAGCAGCTTATTTATTTGGGAGACCCAGTACTTC
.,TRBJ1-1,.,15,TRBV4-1,CASSHSTGGNTEAFF,TGCGCCAGCAGCCACTCCACGGGCGGAAACACTGAAGCTTTCTTT
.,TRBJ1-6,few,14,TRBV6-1,CASRTTGTNSPLHF,TGTGCCAGCAGAACCACAGGGACCAATTCACCCCTCCACTTT
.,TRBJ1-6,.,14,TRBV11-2,CASSLREINSPLHF,TGTGCCAGCAGCTTAAGGGAGATTAATTCACCCCTCCACTTT
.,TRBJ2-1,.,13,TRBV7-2,CASSSGRTNKQFF,TGTGCCAGCAGCTCGGGACGGACCAATAAGCAGTTCTTC
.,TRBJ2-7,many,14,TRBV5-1,CASSIPTGTYEQYF,TGCGCCAGCAGCATACCGACGGGCACCTACGAGCAGTACTTC
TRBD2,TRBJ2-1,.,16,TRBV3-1,CASSRGLAGEYNEQFF,TGTGCCAGCAGCCGAGGACTAGCGGGGGAGTACAATGAGCAGTTCTTC
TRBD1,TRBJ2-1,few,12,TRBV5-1,CASSRTGVEQFF,TGCGCCAGCAGTAGAACAGGGGTTGAGCAGTTCTTC
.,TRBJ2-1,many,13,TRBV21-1,CASSKKTGAGQFF,TGTGCCAGCAGCAAGAAAACAGGGGCGGGGCAGTTCTTC
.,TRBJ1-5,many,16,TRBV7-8,CASSLAGGRGSQPQHF,TGTGCCAGCAGCTTAGCGGGCGGTAGAGGATCTCAGCCCCAGCATTTT
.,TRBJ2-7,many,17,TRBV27,CASSLAPDSTSGGKQYF,TGTGCCAGCAGTTTAGCCCCCGACTCCACCTCCGGGGGTAAGCAGTACTTC
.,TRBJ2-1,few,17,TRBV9,CASSEDFRLSSYNEQFF,TGTGCCAGCAGCGAGGATTTCAGGCTGAGCTCCTACAATGAGCAGTTCTTC
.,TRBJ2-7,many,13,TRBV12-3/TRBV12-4,CASSPGRHYEQYF,TGTGCCAGCAGTCCGGGGAGGCACTACGAGCAGTACTTC
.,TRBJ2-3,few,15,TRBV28,CASSPGGGSRDTQYF,TGTGCCAGCAGTCCTGGGGGGGGCTCGAGGGATACGCAGTATTTT
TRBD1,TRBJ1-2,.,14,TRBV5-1,CASSTGQGGSGYTF,TGCGCCAGCAGCACGGGACAGGGGGGAAGTGGCTACACCTTC
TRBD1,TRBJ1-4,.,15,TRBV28,CASSLFQGAREKLFF,TGTGCCAGCAGTTTATTCCAGGGGGCGAGGGAAAAACTGTTTTTT
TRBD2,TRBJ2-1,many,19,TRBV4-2,CASSTQLAGGPSSYNEQFF,TGTGCCAGCAGCACCCAACTAGCGGGAGGGCCTAGCTCCTACAATGAGCAGTTCTTC
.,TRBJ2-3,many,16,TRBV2,CASSEGLGSSTDTQYF,TGTGCCAGCAGTGAAGGACTCGGGAGCAGCACAGATACGCAGTATTTT
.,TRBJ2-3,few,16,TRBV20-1,CSAHRGPSDHLDTQYF,TGCAGTGCTCATCGGGGCCCCTCGGATCACCTAGATACGCAGTATTTT
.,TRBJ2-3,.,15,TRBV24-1,CATSDRTRAEDTQYF,TGTGCCACCAGTGACAGGACGAGAGCGGAAGATACGCAGTATTTT
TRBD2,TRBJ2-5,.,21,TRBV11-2,CASSFGVGQGEGLAAQETQYF,TGTGCCAGCAGCTTTGGGGTGGGGCAGGGTGAAGGTCTAGCGGCACAAGAGACCCAGTACTTC
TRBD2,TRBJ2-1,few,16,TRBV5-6,CASSLGGLAASNEQFF,TGTGCCAGCAGCTTAGGGGGACTAGCGGCAAGCAATGAGCAGTTCTTC
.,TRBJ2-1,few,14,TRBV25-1,CASSGPGREKEQFF,TGTGCCAGCAGCGGCCCGGGACGAGAAAAGGAGCAGTTCTTC
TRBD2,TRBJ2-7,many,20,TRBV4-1,CASSQLRLGLAGRLSYEQYF,TGCGCCAGCAGCCAACTACGTCTGGGACTAGCGGGACGGCTCTCCTACGAGCAGTACTTC
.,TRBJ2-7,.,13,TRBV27,CASSSPESYEQYF,TGTGCCAGCAGTTCCCCAGAGTCCTACGAGCAGTACTTC
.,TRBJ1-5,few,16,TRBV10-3,CAISEDRSYSNQPQHF,TGTGCCATCAGTGAGGACCGCTCCTATAGCAATCAGCCCCAGCATTTT
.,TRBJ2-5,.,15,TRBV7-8,CASSLVTGYQETQYF,TGTGCCAGCAGCTTAGTAACAGGGTACCAAGAGACCCAGTACTTC
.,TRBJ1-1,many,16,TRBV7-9,CASSLEGFVRGTEAFF,TGTGCCAGCAGCTTAGAAGGTTTCGTCCGGGGCACTGAAGCTTTCTTT
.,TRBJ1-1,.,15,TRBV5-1,CASSLGQGPNTEAFF,TGCGCCAGCAGCTTGGGTCAGGGACCGAACACTGAAGCTTTCTTT
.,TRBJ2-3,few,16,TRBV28,CASRRPQVTRTDTQYF,TGTGCCAGCAGAAGACCACAGGTGACACGCACAGATACGCAGTATTTT
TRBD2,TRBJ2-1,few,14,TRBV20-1,CSAGREGGYNEQFF,TGCAGTGCCGGGAGGGAGGGGGGCTACAATGAGCAGTTCTTC
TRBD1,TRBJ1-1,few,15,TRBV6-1,CASSEVPGGGGEAFF,TGTGCCAGCAGTGAAGTACCAGGGGGAGGGGGTGAAGCTTTCTTT
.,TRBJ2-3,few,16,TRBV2,CASSEIEIPRTDTQYF,TGTGCCAGCAGTGAAATCGAGATCCCTCGCACAGATACGCAGTATTTT
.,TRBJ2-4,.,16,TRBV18,CASSTAQLGAKNIQYF,TGTGCCAGCTCCACGGCCCAGCTGGGGGCCAAAAACATTCAGTACTTC
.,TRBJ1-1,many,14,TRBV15,CATSRDHANTEAFF,TGTGCCACCAGCAGAGATCATGCGAACACTGAAGCTTTCTTT
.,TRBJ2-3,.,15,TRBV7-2,CASSLGGGALDTQYF,TGTGCCAGCAGCTTAGGGGGGGGGGCCTTAGATACGCAGTATTTT
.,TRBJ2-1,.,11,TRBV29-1,CSVDGYNEQFF,TGCAGCGTTGACGGATACAATGAGCAGTTCTTC
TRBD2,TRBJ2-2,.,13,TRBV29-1,CSTVAGAGGELFF,TGCAGCACCGTAGCGGGAGCGGGCGGGGAGCTGTTTTTT
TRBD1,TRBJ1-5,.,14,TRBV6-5,CASNLQGTDQPQHF,TGTGCCAGCAATTTACAGGGGACGGATCAGCCCCAGCATTTT